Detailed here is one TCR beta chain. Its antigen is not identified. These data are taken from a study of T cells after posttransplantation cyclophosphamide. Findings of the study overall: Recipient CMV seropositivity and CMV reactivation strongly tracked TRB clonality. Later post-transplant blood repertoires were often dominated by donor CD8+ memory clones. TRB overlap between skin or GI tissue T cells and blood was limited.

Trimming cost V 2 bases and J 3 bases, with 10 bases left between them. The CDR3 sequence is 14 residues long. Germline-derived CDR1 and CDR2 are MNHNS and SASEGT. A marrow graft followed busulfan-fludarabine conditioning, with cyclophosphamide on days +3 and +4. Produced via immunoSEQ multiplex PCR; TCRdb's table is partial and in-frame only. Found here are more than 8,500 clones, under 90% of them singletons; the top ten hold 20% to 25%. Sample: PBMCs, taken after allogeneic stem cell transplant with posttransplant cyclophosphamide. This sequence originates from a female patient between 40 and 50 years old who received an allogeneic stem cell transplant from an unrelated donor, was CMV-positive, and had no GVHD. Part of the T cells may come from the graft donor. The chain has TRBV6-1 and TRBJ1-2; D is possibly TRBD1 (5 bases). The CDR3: CASSEPDSYYGYTF. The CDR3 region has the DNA TGTGCCAGCAGTGAACCAGACAGCTACTATGGCTACACCTTC.